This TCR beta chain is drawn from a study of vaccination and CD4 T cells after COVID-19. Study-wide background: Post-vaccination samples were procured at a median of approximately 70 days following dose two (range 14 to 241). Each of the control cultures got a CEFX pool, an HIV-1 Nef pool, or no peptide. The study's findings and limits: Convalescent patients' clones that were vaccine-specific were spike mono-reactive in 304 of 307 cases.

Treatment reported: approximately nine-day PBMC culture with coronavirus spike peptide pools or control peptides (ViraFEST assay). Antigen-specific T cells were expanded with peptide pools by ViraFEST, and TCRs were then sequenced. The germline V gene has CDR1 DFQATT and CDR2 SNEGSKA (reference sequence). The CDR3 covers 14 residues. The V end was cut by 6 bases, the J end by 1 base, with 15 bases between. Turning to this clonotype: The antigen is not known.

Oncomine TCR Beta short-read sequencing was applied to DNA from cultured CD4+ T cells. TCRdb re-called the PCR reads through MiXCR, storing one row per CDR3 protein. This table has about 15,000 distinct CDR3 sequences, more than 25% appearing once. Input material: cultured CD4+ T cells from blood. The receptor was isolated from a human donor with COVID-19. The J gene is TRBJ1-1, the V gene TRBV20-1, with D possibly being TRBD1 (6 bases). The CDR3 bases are TGCAGTGCACCTAAGGCGGGACAGAACACTGAAGCTTTCTTT. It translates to CSAPKAGQNTEAFF.